The 5 T cell receptor beta chains reported below all come from one sample, sequenced in a study of cytomegalovirus exposure and HLA in healthy donors. The PCR made use of 60 Vbeta and 13 Jbeta primers. Method: immunoSEQ multiplex PCR; TCRdb's copy keeps in-frame clones and lacks some. Of roughly 100,000 clones in the sample, around 75% were seen once. Input material: PBMCs. Every receptor here comes from a man aged 25-40 years in good health and CMV-seronegative.

In DNA form, the CDR3 reads TGTGCCAGCCGGTCGATGGGACACTCCTACAATGAGCAGTTCTTC. Its protein is CASRSMGHSYNEQFF. The chain employs TRBV27 and TRBJ2-1; D is possibly TRBD1 (6 bases). This CDR3 region has 15 residues. V gave up 8 bases and J gave up 0 bases, with 14 bases separating them. In germline, CDR1 is MNHEY, CDR2 SMNVEV (reference sequence).

The rearrangement uses TRBV7-9 and TRBJ1-4; possible D gene TRBD1, 5 bases. Trimming left V 1 base short and J 8 bases short, with 17 bases between. The germline CDR1 and CDR2 sequences are SEHNR and FQNEAQ (reference sequence). This CDR3 region has 16 residues. The CDR3: CASSLGSGDSKEKLFF. The CDR3, as DNA: TGTGCCAGCAGCTTAGGGTCAGGAGACAGTAAGGAAAAACTGTTTTTT.

This sequence joins TRBV2 and TRBJ2-6; TRBD1 agrees at 11 bases. There are 14 residues in the CDR3. J gave up 3 bases and V 11 bases, and 3 bases lay outside the gene matches. Germline loops: CDR1 SNHLY, CDR2 FYNNEI. In DNA form, the CDR3 reads TGTGCCGGACAGGGGGCAGGTGGGGCCAACGTCCTGACTTTC. This translates into CAGQGAGGANVLTF.

The rearrangement uses TRBV7-9 and TRBJ2-7, with TRBD2 matching over 9 bases. CDR3 length equals 14 residues. From germline, CDR1 is SEHNR and CDR2 FQNEAQ (reference sequence). The V gene end was trimmed by 2 bases and the J gene end by 7 bases; junction bases not matched to a gene: 6. CDR3 residues: CASSLYSGSREQYF. The CDR3 DNA is TGTGCCAGCAGCTTATATAGCGGGAGTCGTGAGCAGTACTTC.

The J gene is TRBJ2-1, the V gene TRBV7-3; possibly TRBD2 for D (7 bases). The CDR3 sequence is 14 residues long. Germline V gives CDR1 SGHTA, CDR2 FQGTGA. Trimming took off 5 bases at V and 7 bases at J, with 15 bases between the two ends. This CDR3 is CASSVDGGQNEQFF. The CDR3 DNA is TGTGCCAGCAGCGTGGACGGGGGGCAAAATGAGCAGTTCTTC.